This paragraph reports one T cell receptor beta chain. The antigen is not known. The sample is drawn from a study of CXCR3-negative and CXCR3-positive naive CD8 T cells. The TRB libraries of cDNA were built by UMI-labeled 5' RACE. TCRdb reprocessed the 5' RACE reads and keeps a single row for each CDR3 protein, giving no DNA. The specimen's table records about 130,000 distinct CDR3 sequences. Study-wide findings and caveats: TRB CDR3s of CXCR3-positive naive cells were more hydrophobic than those of CXCR3-negative naive cells. Similar TRBV-TRBJ usage characterized naive CXCR3-negative and CXCR3-positive cells; memory cells differed.

The CDR3 covers 14 residues. Germline V gives CDR1 DFQATT, CDR2 SNEGSKA (reference sequence). The J gene is TRBJ2-6, the V gene TRBV20-1. This receptor was obtained from a human donor in good health. Some clones in this sample may be carry-over from other donors' samples. Material: naive CXCR3+ CD8+ T cells from blood. Subset: CD45RO-CCR7+CD27+CD95- naive CD8+ T cells expressing CXCR3 (TNR3+). The CDR3 sequence: CSAHEESGANVLTF.